The rows below give T cell receptor beta chains drawn from one sample of a study of PD-1 blockade in classical Hodgkin lymphoma. Method: immunoSEQ multiplex PCR; TCRdb's copy keeps in-frame clones and lacks some. The sample contains around 26,000 clones, around 75% of which appear only once. This specimen was CD4+ T cells from blood, taken before the fourth cycle of nivolumab. These receptors came from a human donor with classical Hodgkin lymphoma. The CDR3 runs from the conserved cysteine through the conserved F or W. A D gene is named only where the DNA matches it firmly. Some rows mark clone size as missing; the rest say once, few, many or name a class of expanded clone.

j_gene	abundance	v_gene	d_gene	CDR3aa	CDR3nt
TRBJ2-3	few	TRBV7-2	TRBD1	CASSSGQGADTQYF	TGTGCCAGCAGCTCTGGACAGGGGGCGGATACGCAGTATTTT
TRBJ1-2	once	TRBV7-3	.	CASSPNPGNGYTF	TGTGCCAGCAGCCCCAACCCGGGGAATGGCTACACCTTC
TRBJ2-1	.	TRBV5-1	.	CASSLDLEVRREQFF	TGCGCCAGCAGCTTGGATTTAGAAGTACGGCGTGAGCAGTTCTTC
TRBJ2-7	.	TRBV2	TRBD1	CASTLQGGWDEQYF	TGTGCCAGCACCCTACAGGGGGGCTGGGACGAGCAGTACTTC
TRBJ2-1	.	TRBV2	.	CASSELGLGRGNEQFF	TGTGCCAGCAGTGAACTGGGACTCGGCAGGGGGAATGAGCAGTTCTTC
TRBJ2-7	.	TRBV4-3	TRBD2	CASSPKSSGGSYEQYF	TGCGCCAGCAGCCCTAAGTCTAGCGGGGGAAGCTACGAGCAGTACTTC
TRBJ2-5	.	TRBV10-1	.	CASSEERQDEETQYF	TGCGCCAGCAGTGAGGAAAGACAGGACGAAGAGACCCAGTACTTC
TRBJ2-3	.	TRBV9	TRBD2	CASSTRLAGDTDTQYF	TGTGCCAGCAGCACGAGACTAGCGGGGGACACAGATACGCAGTATTTT
TRBJ2-1	.	TRBV7-3	.	CASSLRKGGNEQFF	TGTGCCAGCAGCTTACGGAAGGGGGGCAATGAGCAGTTCTTC
TRBJ1-2	.	TRBV14	.	CASSQETAYGYTF	TGTGCCAGCAGCCAAGAGACAGCCTATGGCTACACCTTC
TRBJ2-1	.	TRBV28	TRBD1	CASSFPAGTGVGGEQFF	TGTGCCAGCAGTTTTCCCGCAGGGACAGGGGTAGGTGGTGAGCAGTTCTTC
TRBJ1-2	.	TRBV4-3	.	CASSQDRDRIVYTF	TGCGCCAGCAGCCAAGATAGGGACCGGATAGTCTACACCTTC
TRBJ1-1	.	TRBV5-1	.	CASSSQGMGGTEAFF	TGCGCCAGCAGCTCACAGGGAATGGGCGGCACTGAAGCTTTCTTT
TRBJ1-4	once	TRBV4-3	.	CASSQQLSNEKLFF	TGCGCCAGCAGCCAACAACTGAGTAATGAAAAACTGTTTTTT
TRBJ2-1	.	TRBV29-1	.	CSVEEGGNEQFF	TGCAGCGTTGAAGAGGGGGGCAATGAGCAGTTCTTC
TRBJ1-5	.	TRBV7-2	.	CATTEWGRGQPQHF	TGTGCCACTACTGAATGGGGGAGGGGTCAGCCCCAGCATTTT
TRBJ1-3	.	TRBV2	.	CASSDWSGNTIYF	TGTGCCAGCAGTGATTGGTCTGGAAACACCATATATTTT
TRBJ1-1	once	TRBV2	TRBD1	CASPTGNMNTEAFF	TGTGCCAGCCCGACAGGGAACATGAACACTGAAGCTTTCTTT
TRBJ1-5	.	TRBV30	.	CAWSRGEVGPQHF	TGTGCCTGGAGTAGAGGGGAGGTGGGGCCCCAGCATTTT
TRBJ1-1	.	TRBV27	.	CASSWTFSGTEAFF	TGTGCCAGCAGTTGGACATTCTCAGGCACTGAAGCTTTCTTT
TRBJ1-5	.	TRBV19	.	CASCQGNNQPQHF	TGTGCCAGTTGTCAGGGAAACAATCAGCCCCAGCATTTT
TRBJ1-4	.	TRBV5-1	.	CASSLEGLGEKLFF	TGCGCCAGCAGCTTGGAAGGACTAGGGGAAAAACTGTTTTTT
TRBJ1-3	.	TRBV2	.	CASSVRRGHTIYF	TGTGCCAGCAGTGTGAGAAGGGGCCACACCATATATTTT
TRBJ1-4	.	TRBV18	.	CASSPQGPATNEKLFF	TGTGCCAGCTCACCACAGGGGCCTGCAACTAATGAAAAACTGTTTTTT
TRBJ2-5	once	TRBV19	.	CASSGQGVGGRETQYF	TGTGCCAGTAGCGGGCAGGGTGTTGGGGGCAGGGAGACCCAGTACTTC
TRBJ2-7	.	TRBV9	TRBD2	CASSAGTSGGMYEQYF	TGTGCCAGCAGTGCCGGGACTAGCGGGGGGATGTACGAGCAGTACTTC
TRBJ2-7	.	TRBV7-2	.	CASSLVGGVNEQYF	TGTGCCAGCAGCTTAGTTGGGGGTGTGAACGAGCAGTACTTC
TRBJ2-7	.	TRBV6-1	TRBD2	CASMGLAYEQYF	TGTGCCAGCATGGGACTAGCCTACGAGCAGTACTTC
TRBJ1-1	once	TRBV10-3	.	CAISESPEVTAFF	TGTGCCATCAGTGAGTCGCCCGAAGTGACAGCTTTCTTT
TRBJ1-5	.	TRBV29-1	.	CSVQQGKDQPQHF	TGCAGCGTCCAACAGGGAAAGGATCAGCCCCAGCATTTT
TRBJ2-2	.	TRBV5-1	.	CASSLTGLDTGELFF	TGCGCCAGCAGCTTGACAGGGTTGGACACCGGGGAGCTGTTTTTT
TRBJ1-4	.	TRBV5-6	TRBD1	CASRLRQGATNEKLFF	TGTGCCAGCAGACTCCGACAGGGGGCAACTAATGAAAAACTGTTTTTT
TRBJ1-4	.	TRBV19	.	CASSIPAAGSEKLFF	TGTGCCAGTAGTATACCTGCAGCGGGGAGTGAAAAACTGTTTTTT
TRBJ1-1	once	TRBV30	.	CAWSGQVNTEAFF	TGTGCCTGGAGTGGACAGGTGAACACTGAAGCTTTCTTT
TRBJ2-1	once	TRBV7-3	TRBD2	CASSPRGVNEQFF	TGTGCCAGCAGCCCGCGGGGGGTCAATGAGCAGTTCTTC
TRBJ1-3	few	TRBV19	.	CASGLWGNTIYF	TGTGCCAGTGGATTGTGGGGAAACACCATATATTTT
TRBJ1-2	.	TRBV7-2	.	CASSLAGGNYGYTF	TGTGCCAGCAGCTTAGCCGGGGGTAACTATGGCTACACCTTC
TRBJ1-3	.	TRBV19	.	CASTFLGTTGNTIYF	TGTGCCAGTACCTTCCTCGGGACAACAGGAAACACCATATATTTT
TRBJ1-1	.	TRBV7-3	TRBD1	CASSLKGRGSSVAIPEEAFF	TGTGCCAGCAGCTTAAAGGGCAGGGGGTCGTCGGTGGCGATCCCCGAAGAAGCTTTCTTT
TRBJ1-2	.	TRBV30	.	CAWSVPGQIYTF	TGTGCCTGGAGTGTACCCGGACAGATCTACACCTTC
TRBJ2-2	.	TRBV18	.	CASSRDPNTGELFF	TGTGCCAGCTCACGGGACCCGAACACCGGGGAGCTGTTTTTT
TRBJ1-1	.	TRBV2	.	CASSVGRDTEAFF	TGTGCCAGCAGTGTGGGTCGGGACACTGAAGCTTTCTTT
TRBJ1-3	.	TRBV25-1	.	CASSYTGSGNTIYF	TGTGCCAGCAGCTACACAGGGTCTGGAAACACCATATATTTT
TRBJ1-1	.	TRBV9	.	CASSVEVRNTEAFF	TGTGCCAGCAGCGTAGAGGTCAGAAACACTGAAGCTTTCTTT
TRBJ2-5	few	TRBV19	TRBD1	CASSVGTGGETQYF	TGTGCCAGTAGTGTGGGGACAGGAGGAGAGACCCAGTACTTC
TRBJ1-2	.	TRBV28	.	CASSLSGGPYGYTF	TGTGCCAGCAGTTTATCCGGGGGCCCCTATGGCTACACCTTC
TRBJ2-7	.	TRBV9	.	CASSRDLLPSYEQYF	TGTGCCAGCAGCCGTGACCTCCTCCCCTCCTACGAGCAGTACTTC
TRBJ1-4	few	TRBV18	TRBD1	CASSPRQGNEKLFF	TGTGCCAGCTCACCCCGACAGGGGAATGAAAAACTGTTTTTT
TRBJ1-1	.	TRBV4-2	.	CASTWDADTEAFF	TGTGCCAGCACCTGGGATGCGGACACTGAAGCTTTCTTT
TRBJ1-1	few	TRBV5-6	TRBD1	CASSPDRDTEAFF	TGTGCCAGCAGCCCGGACAGGGACACTGAAGCTTTCTTT
TRBJ2-3	.	TRBV7-6	TRBD2	CASSTEAGYTDTQYF	TGTGCCAGCAGCACCGAAGCGGGGTACACAGATACGCAGTATTTT
TRBJ1-3	.	TRBV6-5	.	CASSYSIGAGGNTIYF	TGTGCCAGCAGTTACTCGATAGGGGCGGGTGGAAACACCATATATTTT
TRBJ2-1	.	TRBV9	.	CASSVNGQLYNEQFF	TGTGCCAGCAGCGTTAATGGGCAGCTTTACAATGAGCAGTTCTTC